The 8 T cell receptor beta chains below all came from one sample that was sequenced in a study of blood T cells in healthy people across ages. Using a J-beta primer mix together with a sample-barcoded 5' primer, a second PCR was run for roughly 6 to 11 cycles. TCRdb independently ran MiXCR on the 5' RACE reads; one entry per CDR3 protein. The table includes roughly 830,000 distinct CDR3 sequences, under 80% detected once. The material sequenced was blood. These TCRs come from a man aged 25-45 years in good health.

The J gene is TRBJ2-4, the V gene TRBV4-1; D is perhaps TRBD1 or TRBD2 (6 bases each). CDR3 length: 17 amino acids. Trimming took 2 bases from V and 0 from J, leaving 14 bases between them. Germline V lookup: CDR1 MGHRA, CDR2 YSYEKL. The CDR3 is CASSQPTEGVAKNIQYF. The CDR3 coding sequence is TGCGCCAGCAGCCAACCGACGGAGGGGGTAGCCAAAAACATTCAGTACTTC.

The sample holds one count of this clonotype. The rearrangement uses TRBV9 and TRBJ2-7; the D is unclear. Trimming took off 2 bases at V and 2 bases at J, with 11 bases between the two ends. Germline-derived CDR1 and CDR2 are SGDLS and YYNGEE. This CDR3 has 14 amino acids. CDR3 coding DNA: TGTGCCAGCAGCGTTCGGTCAGAAACCTACGAGCAGTACTTC. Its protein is CASSVRSETYEQYF.

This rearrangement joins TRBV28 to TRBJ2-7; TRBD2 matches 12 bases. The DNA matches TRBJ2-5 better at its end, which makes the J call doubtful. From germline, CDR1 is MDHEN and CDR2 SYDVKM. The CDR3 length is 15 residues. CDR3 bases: TGTGCCAGCAGTAAACTAGCGGGGGGCCTCACGACCCAGTACTTC. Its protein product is CASSKLAGGLTTQYF.

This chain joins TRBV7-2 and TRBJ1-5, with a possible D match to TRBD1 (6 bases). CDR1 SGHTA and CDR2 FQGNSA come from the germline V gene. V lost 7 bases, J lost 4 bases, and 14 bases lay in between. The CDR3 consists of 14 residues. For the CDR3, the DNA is TGTGCCAGCAACCAACAGGGCGGGAATCAGCCCCAGCATTTT. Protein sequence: CASNQQGGNQPQHF.

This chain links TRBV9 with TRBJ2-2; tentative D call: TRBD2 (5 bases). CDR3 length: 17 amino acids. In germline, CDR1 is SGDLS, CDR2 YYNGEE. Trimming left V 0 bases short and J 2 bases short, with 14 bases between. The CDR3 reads CASSVVPEAGNTGELFF. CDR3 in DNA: TGTGCCAGCAGCGTAGTACCAGAGGCGGGTAACACCGGGGAGCTGTTTTTT.

The CDR3 reads CASSYESRTGGPDTQYF. In DNA form, the CDR3 reads TGTGCCAGCAGTTACGAGTCTCGGACAGGGGGTCCAGATACGCAGTATTTT. The chain combines TRBV6-5 with TRBJ2-3, with 10 bases aligning to TRBD1. The germline V gene encodes CDR1 MNHEY and CDR2 SVGAGI. V was clipped by 2 bases and J by 4 bases; unmatched bases: 9. The CDR3 is made up of 17 amino acids.

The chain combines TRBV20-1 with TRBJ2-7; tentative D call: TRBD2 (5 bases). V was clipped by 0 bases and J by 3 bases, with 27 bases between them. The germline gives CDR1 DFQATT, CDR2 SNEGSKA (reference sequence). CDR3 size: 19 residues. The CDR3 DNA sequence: TGCAGTGCTAGAGATCCGACTATCCTCATAATCCCGCTACACTACGAGCAGTACTTC. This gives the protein CSARDPTILIIPLHYEQYF.

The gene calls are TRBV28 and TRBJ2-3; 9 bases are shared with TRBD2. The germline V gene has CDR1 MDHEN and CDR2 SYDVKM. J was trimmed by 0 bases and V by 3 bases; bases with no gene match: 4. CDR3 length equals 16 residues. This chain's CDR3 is CASSLAGGLSTDTQYF. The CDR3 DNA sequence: TGTGCCAGCAGTTTGGCGGGGGGGCTCAGCACAGATACGCAGTATTTT.